The 26 T cell receptor beta chains below all came from one sample that was sequenced in a study of early T cells in non-severe SARS-CoV-2 infection. TCRdb analysed the 5' RACE reads with MiXCR anew, one entry per CDR3 protein. The sample includes 45,000 or so distinct CDR3 sequences, over 3% seen only once; the top ten take less than 4%. The sequenced sample was whole blood. The receptors come from an adult who was a healthcare worker with PCR-confirmed SARS-CoV-2 infection or an uninfected control (not recorded which).

At least ten counts were recorded for this clonotype. The chain carries TRBV5-1 and TRBJ2-2; 9 nucleotides align to TRBD1. V trimming: 6 bases; J trimming: 3 bases; junction bases outside the gene matches: 6. This CDR3 is 15 amino acids long. CDR1 SGHRS and CDR2 YFSETQ come from the germline V gene. In nucleotides, the CDR3 is TGCGCCAGCACCTCCGGGACAGGGTACACCGGGGAGCTGTTTTTT. This gives the protein CASTSGTGYTGELFF.

This clonotype occurred a few times. The rearrangement uses TRBV25-1 and TRBJ2-3; the D is unclear. Per the germline V gene, CDR1 is MGHDK and CDR2 is SYGVNS. The CDR3 spans 13 residues. V lost 10 bases and J 2 bases, leaving 13 bases between the germline ends. The CDR3 sequence is CATSTVPTDTQYF. Written as DNA, the CDR3 is TGTGCCACCTCTACGGTTCCCACAGATACGCAGTATTTT.

In its sample, this clonotype was seen many times. The chain links TRBV7-8 to TRBJ1-1; the D is unclear. The CDR3 has 15 residues. Germline lookup yields CDR1 SGHVS and CDR2 FQNEAQ. V was shortened by 2 bases and J by 1 base, with 11 bases between the two germline ends. The CDR3 nucleotides are TGTGCCAGCAGCTTATCTCTCGCAGGGAACACTGAAGCTTTCTTT. Its translation is CASSLSLAGNTEAFF.

The sample holds many counts of this clonotype. This rearrangement joins TRBV5-1 to TRBJ1-2, with a possible D match to TRBD1 (6 bases). V was shortened by 4 bases and J by 4 bases, with 11 bases between the two germline ends. The V gene's germline CDR1 is SGHRS and CDR2 YFSETQ. The CDR3 consists of 13 residues. As DNA, the CDR3 is TGCGCCAGCAGCCAGGGACAACCCTATGGCTACACCTTC. Its translation: CASSQGQPYGYTF.

This clonotype was picked up many times. This chain uses TRBV7-9 with TRBJ2-4; tentatively, D is TRBD1 (5 bases). V dropped 4 bases and J dropped 1 base, with 11 bases sitting between them. CDR1 is SEHNR and CDR2 is FQNEAQ in the germline V gene (reference sequence). The CDR3 totals 15 residues. Written as DNA, the CDR3 is TGTGCCAGCAGCTCGACAGAGGCGGCCAAAAACATTCAGTACTTC. Its translation: CASSSTEAAKNIQYF.

This clonotype was counted only a few times. V usage is TRBV5-1 and J usage is TRBJ2-7, with a weak D call TRBD2 (6 bases). The CDR3 is 14 residues long. Trimming stripped 0 bases from V and 7 bases from J, with 14 bases between. Germline loops: CDR1 SGHRS, CDR2 YFSETQ. DNA for the CDR3: TGCGCCAGCAGCTTGGTTTCCTCGGGGGAAGAGCAGTACTTC. Its protein is CASSLVSSGEEQYF.

This clonotype was detected ten times or more. The chain uses TRBV29-1 and TRBJ2-2; no clear D gene. This CDR3 contains 14 residues. Germline-derived CDR1 and CDR2 are SQVTM and ANQGSEA. The V end was cut by 5 bases, the J end by 1 base, with 11 bases between. The CDR3 sequence: CSVREPLNTGELFF. DNA of the CDR3: TGCAGCGTTCGAGAGCCTTTGAACACCGGGGAGCTGTTTTTT.

This clonotype was counted many times. The chain couples TRBV6-5 to TRBJ2-5; D is possibly TRBD2 (5 bases). Germline CDR1 reads MNHEY; CDR2 reads SVGAGI. V dropped 5 bases and J dropped 3 bases, with 19 bases sitting between them. The CDR3 is made up of 16 amino acids. The CDR3 loop reads CASSHIAVAGEETQYF. CDR3 coding DNA: TGTGCCAGCAGTCACATCGCCGTAGCCGGGGAAGAGACCCAGTACTTC.

This clonotype came up many times. J is TRBJ2-7 and V is TRBV6-6, with D perhaps matching TRBD1 (6 bases). The CDR3 is 13 amino acids. The germline V gene encodes CDR1 MNHNY and CDR2 SVGAGI (reference sequence). V was trimmed by 5 bases and J by 4 bases, leaving 12 bases between them. The CDR3 bases are TGTGCCAGCAGTGTGGACAGAGATTACGAGCAGTACTTC. It codes for CASSVDRDYEQYF.

This clonotype was recorded many times. This chain uses TRBV7-9 with TRBJ1-2, with D perhaps matching TRBD1 (6 bases). Germline assignment: CDR1 SEHNR and CDR2 FQNEAQ (reference sequence). CDR3 size: 12 residues. Trimming took 3 bases from V and 10 from J, leaving 12 bases between them. CDR3: CASSFTGNYYTF. The CDR3 DNA is TGTGCCAGCAGCTTTACAGGGAACTACTACACCTTC.

This clonotype was detected a few times. This chain connects TRBV28 to TRBJ1-1; tentative D call: TRBD1 (5 bases). The V gene's germline CDR1 is MDHEN and CDR2 SYDVKM. V was pared by 4 bases and J by 0 bases, with 24 bases between. The CDR3 runs to 19 residues. The CDR3 is CASSYRTQYRIRMNTEAFF. CDR3 DNA sequence: TGTGCCAGCAGTTACAGGACCCAATACCGGATACGTATGAACACTGAAGCTTTCTTT.

Note on this clonotype: A much larger clone lies one base from this, so it may be a read error. V gene TRBV12-3 or TRBV12-4 combines with J gene TRBJ2-3, with D tentatively TRBD1 or TRBD2 (5 bases each). The CDR3 length is 16 residues. The CDR3 DNA reads TGTGCCAGCAGTTTATGGTCGAGGGGACGAGGAGATACGCAGAATTTT. Encoded protein: CASSLWSRGRGDTQNF.

This clonotype was detected many times. The rearrangement links TRBV27 to TRBJ1-1; maybe TRBD1 (6 bases). Germline loops: CDR1 MNHEY, CDR2 SMNVEV (reference sequence). This CDR3 is 14 amino acids long. V dropped 6 bases and J dropped 1 base, with 12 bases sitting between them. Here the CDR3 DNA reads TGTGCCAGCAGCCTCCTGGGACAGAACACTGAAGCTTTCTTT. Encoded protein: CASSLLGQNTEAFF.

The gene calls are TRBV7-3 and TRBJ2-2; 9 bases fit TRBD2. V was pared by 4 bases and J by 8 bases, with 2 bases of the junction left unmatched. This CDR3 contains 13 residues. From germline, CDR1 is SGHTA and CDR2 FQGTGA. The CDR3 nucleotides read TGTGCCAGCAGCTATGGACTAGCGGGGGAGCTGTTTTTT. It encodes CASSYGLAGELFF.

The chain recombines TRBV7-9 with TRBJ2-2; D is undetermined. CDR3 length: 14 amino acids. Germline CDR1 and CDR2: SEHNR and FQNEAQ (reference sequence). Trimming shortened V by 5 bases and J by 2 bases, and 9 bases separated the two germline ends. The CDR3 coding sequence is TGTGCCAGCAGCCCGCCCTCCAACACCGGGGAGCTGTTTTTT. Its translation is CASSPPSNTGELFF.

This clonotype has at least ten counts. The J gene is TRBJ1-1, the V gene TRBV5-1; D not resolved. The CDR3 consists of 19 residues. Trimming took off 0 bases at V and 1 base at J, with 22 bases between the two ends. Germline CDR1 and CDR2: SGHRS and YFSETQ. DNA for the CDR3: TGCGCCAGCAGCTTGGCCACAAGAACAGCCGTAGGTGGGAACACTGAAGCTTTCTTT. Its translation: CASSLATRTAVGGNTEAFF.

This clonotype was seen repeatedly, ten times or more. The chain links TRBV5-1 to TRBJ1-3; D gene uncertain. The CDR3 totals 16 residues. Germline-derived CDR1 and CDR2 are SGHRS and YFSETQ. V dropped 1 base and J dropped 4 bases, with 15 bases sitting between them. CDR3 protein: CASSLSGGRKGNTIYF. CDR3 coding DNA: TGCGCCAGCAGCTTGAGTGGAGGGCGGAAGGGAAACACCATATATTTT.

This clonotype was seen many times. The chain links TRBV2 to TRBJ1-4; a possible D gene is TRBD1 (5 bases). This CDR3 region has 16 residues. Germline V gene data show CDR1 as SNHLY and CDR2 as FYNNEI. Trimming pared 4 bases from V and 8 bases from J, leaving 20 bases between. The CDR3 DNA is TGTGCCAGCAGTGTGAGGACACAGAGTGCGGGAGAAAAACTGTTTTTT. Residues: CASSVRTQSAGEKLFF.

This clonotype was recorded at least ten times. The gene calls are TRBV4-2 and TRBJ2-7; 7 nucleotides agree with TRBD2. This CDR3 comprises 15 residues. The germline gives CDR1 LGHNA, CDR2 YNFKEQ. J was trimmed by 2 bases and V by 4 bases; bases with no gene match: 8. The CDR3 is CASSPLRGRAYEQYF. The CDR3 region has the DNA TGTGCCAGCAGCCCGCTCCGGGGGAGGGCCTACGAGCAGTACTTC.

This clonotype appeared a few times. J is TRBJ2-7 and V is TRBV2; 13 nucleotides align to TRBD2. Germline V lookup: CDR1 SNHLY, CDR2 FYNNEI. The CDR3 sequence is 15 residues long. J gave up 5 bases and V 7 bases, and 8 bases lay outside the gene matches. This CDR3 reads CASTVLAGGPHEQYF. The CDR3 DNA reads as TGTGCCAGCACCGTACTAGCGGGAGGGCCTCACGAGCAGTACTTC.

This clonotype was detected many times. The chain is built from TRBV7-3 and TRBJ2-2, with TRBD1 matching over 8 bases. V was clipped by 3 bases and J by 6 bases; unmatched bases: 6. Germline-derived CDR1 and CDR2 are SGHTA and FQGTGA. The CDR3 loop spans 15 amino acids. The CDR3 spells CASSFQGAQSGELFF. In DNA form, the CDR3 reads TGTGCCAGCAGCTTCCAGGGGGCGCAATCCGGGGAGCTGTTTTTT.

This clonotype has only a few counts. The chain couples TRBV6-5 to TRBJ2-2, with a weak D call TRBD1 (6 bases). The CDR3 has 16 residues. Looked up from germline, CDR1 is MNHEY and CDR2 is SVGAGI. Trimming removed 5 bases at V and 5 bases at J, with 18 bases between. CDR3 nucleotide sequence: TGTGCCAGCAGTCCAGGGGATTGGGGTAGGACCGGGGAGCTGTTTTTT. It is translated as CASSPGDWGRTGELFF.

This clonotype was detected ten times or more. The chain couples TRBV21-1 to TRBJ2-2. TRBV21-1 is a pseudogene segment. There are 14 residues in the CDR3. Here the CDR3 DNA reads TGTGCCAGCAGCAAAGTTCTGGACACCGGGGAGCTGTTTTTT. This sequence encodes CASSKVLDTGELFF.

This clonotype was seen ten or more times. V is TRBV5-1 and J is TRBJ2-3; D uncertain. Germline V gene sequence: CDR1 SGHRS, CDR2 YFSETQ. The length of the CDR3 is 14 residues. Trimming stripped 5 bases from V and 4 bases from J, with 14 bases between. CDR3 sequence (DNA): TGCGCCAGCAGAAGGGCAGCCAACGCAGATACGCAGTATTTT. Amino acids: CASRRAANADTQYF.

This clonotype was counted many times. This chain uses TRBV10-3 with TRBJ2-7; D is possibly TRBD1 or TRBD2 (5 bases each). The CDR3 contains 15 residues. Trimming stripped 4 bases from V and 2 bases from J, with 15 bases between. Per germline, CDR1 ENHRY and CDR2 SYGVKD. As DNA, the CDR3 is TGTGCCATCAGTGCGGGGCACCCCCGGACCTACGAGCAGTACTTC. Translating gives CAISAGHPRTYEQYF.

This clonotype was recorded many times. The rearrangement uses TRBV29-1 and TRBJ2-5, with 7 bases matching TRBD1. The CDR3 consists of 14 residues. Germline CDR1 SQVTM, CDR2 ANQGSEA. With 4 bases clipped from V and 7 bases from J, the junction kept 12 bases outside the gene matches. The CDR3 sequence is CSVGGQTGPTTQYF. The CDR3, as DNA: TGCAGCGTTGGGGGACAGACCGGACCGACGACCCAGTACTTC. Looking up the rest from reference TRBV29-1 and TRBJ2-5 gives the full variable domain: SAVISQKPSRDICQRGTSLTIQCQVDSQVTMMFWYRQQPGQSLTLIATANQGSEATYESGFVIDKFPISRPNLTFSTLTVSNMSPEDSSIYLCSVGGQTGPTTQYFGPGTRLLVL.